The rows below give T cell receptor beta chains drawn from one sample of a study of blood T cell repertoires in COVID-19. The protocol was immunoSEQ multiplex PCR, while the TCRdb copy is restricted to in-frame clones and leaves out a portion. The table records hundreds of thousands of clones, 85% to 90% of them present only once. Sequencing was done on a sample of peripheral blood. These receptors all come from a man older than 75 with acute or convalescent COVID-19. The CDR3 runs from the conserved cysteine through the conserved F or W. Fields, in order: J gene, clone size, V gene, D gene, CDR3 DNA, CDR3 protein. D genes are given only for firm matches. Only some rows state a clone size, as once, few, many or a class for expanded clones.

J: TRBJ2-1
size: NA
V: TRBV20-1
D: TRBD2
DNA: TGCAGTGCTAGTTCCCTAGCGGAATACAATGAGCAGTTCTTC
CDR3: CSASSLAEYNEQFF

J: TRBJ2-5
size: NA
V: TRBV5-1
D: NA
DNA: TGCGCCAGCAGCTTGGGTCAGGGGGGAGAGACCCAGTACTTC
CDR3: CASSLGQGGETQYF

J: TRBJ2-3
size: NA
V: TRBV5-4
D: TRBD2
DNA: TGTGCCAGCAGCTCCGGGACTAGCGGATACTCTAGCACAGATACGCAGTATTTT
CDR3: CASSSGTSGYSSTDTQYF

J: TRBJ2-1
size: NA
V: TRBV27
D: NA
DNA: TGTGCCAGCACCCGGGCGGGGGCAAATGAGCAGTTCTTC
CDR3: CASTRAGANEQFF

J: TRBJ1-2
size: NA
V: TRBV5-1
D: TRBD1
DNA: TGCGCCAGCAGCGGCGGACAGGGGGTCTATGGCTACACCTTC
CDR3: CASSGGQGVYGYTF

J: TRBJ1-2
size: NA
V: TRBV7-2
D: NA
DNA: TGTGCCAGCAGCTTCAACGACGGGGTCGAGGTCGATGGCTACACCTTC
CDR3: CASSFNDGVEVDGYTF

J: TRBJ1-1
size: NA
V: TRBV6-5
D: TRBD1
DNA: TGTGCCAGCAGCCCCCGGGACAGGAACACTGAAGCTTTCTTT
CDR3: CASSPRDRNTEAFF

J: TRBJ1-4
size: NA
V: TRBV18
D: NA
DNA: TGTGCCAGCTCACGGCCCGATGAAAAACTGTTTTTT
CDR3: CASSRPDEKLFF

J: TRBJ2-4
size: NA
V: TRBV2
D: TRBD1
DNA: TGTGCCAGCAGTGGAGACAGGGCGGCTTCCCCCAGAGAGTCCAAAAACATTCAGTACTTC
CDR3: CASSGDRAASPRESKNIQYF

J: TRBJ2-2
size: NA
V: TRBV12-3/TRBV12-4
D: NA
DNA: TGTGCCAGCACCAAGCCCAACACCGGGGAGCTGTTTTTT
CDR3: CASTKPNTGELFF

J: TRBJ2-7
size: once
V: TRBV27
D: TRBD1
DNA: TGTGCCAGCAGGAGACAGGGCCAGGGCTACGAGCAGTACTTC
CDR3: CASRRQGQGYEQYF

J: TRBJ2-6
size: NA
V: TRBV9
D: NA
DNA: TGTGCCAGCAGCGTAACTCCAAGTGCCAACGTCCTGACTTTC
CDR3: CASSVTPSANVLTF

J: TRBJ2-5
size: once
V: TRBV2
D: TRBD2
DNA: TGTGCCAGCAGTGGAACTAGCGGGGGGCACCAAGAGACCCAGTACTTC
CDR3: CASSGTSGGHQETQYF

J: TRBJ2-7
size: NA
V: TRBV7-3
D: TRBD2
DNA: TGTGCCAGCAGCGTCACTAGCGGGGGCTCCTACGAGCAGTACTTC
CDR3: CASSVTSGGSYEQYF

J: TRBJ1-1
size: NA
V: TRBV7-9
D: NA
DNA: TGTGCCAGCAGCCTCATGGAGAGGCGGAACACTGAAGCTTTCTTT
CDR3: CASSLMERRNTEAFF

J: TRBJ1-2
size: NA
V: TRBV6-5
D: TRBD1
DNA: TGTGCCAGCAGTTACGAGACAGGGGGTAGGAGCTACACCTTC
CDR3: CASSYETGGRSYTF

J: TRBJ1-2
size: NA
V: TRBV19
D: TRBD1
DNA: TGTGCCAGTAGTGCCGACAGGGAATGGGTCTATGGCTACACCTTC
CDR3: CASSADREWVYGYTF

J: TRBJ2-1
size: NA
V: TRBV6-5
D: TRBD2
DNA: TGTGCCAGCAGGACTAGCGGGAGGGTCCATGAGCAGTTCTTC
CDR3: CASRTSGRVHEQFF

J: TRBJ1-2
size: NA
V: TRBV21-1
D: NA
DNA: TGTGCCAGCAGCAAAAGCCCACAGCTCGTGCTTTTCGCCCATGGCTACACCTTC
CDR3: CASSKSPQLVLFAHGYTF

J: TRBJ1-2
size: NA
V: TRBV24-1
D: TRBD1
DNA: TGTGCCACCAGTGATGACAGGGGGGTGACAGGCTACACCTTC
CDR3: CATSDDRGVTGYTF

J: TRBJ1-1
size: NA
V: TRBV6-5
D: NA
DNA: TGTGCCAGCAGTTCCCGTGGGGGGGGGACTGAAGCTTTCTTT
CDR3: CASSSRGGGTEAFF

J: TRBJ1-4
size: NA
V: TRBV5-4
D: NA
DNA: TGTGCCAGCAGCTTGGAGCGGGGGAATGAAAAACTGTTTTTT
CDR3: CASSLERGNEKLFF

J: TRBJ1-3
size: NA
V: TRBV5-1
D: NA
DNA: TGCGCCAGCAGCTTGGGTCCTAAAGACACCATATATTTT
CDR3: CASSLGPKDTIYF

J: TRBJ2-3
size: NA
V: TRBV9
D: NA
DNA: TGTGCCAGCAGCGTAGGAGTTAGCTTCACAGATACGCAGTATTTT
CDR3: CASSVGVSFTDTQYF

J: TRBJ2-2
size: NA
V: TRBV5-1
D: TRBD1
DNA: TGCGCCAGCAGCCAGGGACAGTCGAACACCGGGGAGCTGTTTTTT
CDR3: CASSQGQSNTGELFF

J: TRBJ1-2
size: NA
V: TRBV6-5
D: TRBD1
DNA: TGTGCCAGCGGGACAGGGCTTGACGGCTACACCTTC
CDR3: CASGTGLDGYTF

J: TRBJ1-5
size: NA
V: TRBV7-2
D: TRBD1
DNA: TGTGCCAGCAGCTTAAACAGGGGTGGTTATCAGCCCCAGCATTTT
CDR3: CASSLNRGGYQPQHF